This section outlines one T cell receptor (beta chain) sequence together with its context. Its antigen is as yet unknown. These data are taken from a study of shared clonotypes between healthy human individuals. Findings of the study overall: The study sampled only blood, and tissue repertoires likely differ.

The CDR3 is 14 amino acids. Germline lookup yields CDR1 GTSNPN and CDR2 SVGIG (reference sequence). The V and J ends lost 0 bases and 6 bases respectively, with 12 bases between them. Naive CD8 populations comprised CD45RO-negative cells positively selected for CCR7, excluding terminally differentiated effector memory CD45RA+ cells. None of the donors, who were healthy HIV-negative adults, had recently had acute infections or vaccinations. Libraries were prepared by immunoSEQ multiplex PCR; TCRdb keeps only in-frame clonotypes and omits some of them. This sample has 550,000 to 750,000 clones, with 95% found just once.

The sequenced sample was naive CD8+ T cells sorted from blood. This receptor was obtained from a woman in her thirties in good health. The rearrangement links TRBV30 to TRBJ2-1; D is ambiguous. Here the CDR3 DNA reads TGTGCCTGGAGTGTACTCTTACCGGGCAATGAGCAGTTCTTC. This gives the protein CAWSVLLPGNEQFF.